This T cell receptor beta chain emerged from a study of OX40 agonist ivuxolimab in advanced cancers. With respect to the entire study: Ivuxolimab, which targeted the costimulatory receptor OX40 (CD134), was an agonistic, fully human IgG2 monoclonal antibody. Intravenous ivuxolimab was administered to patients every 2 weeks at six dose levels: 0.01, 0.1, 0.3, 1.5, 3 and 10 mg/kg. Of the 50 to 55 dose-escalation patients, hepatocellular carcinoma was present in about 20, melanoma in approximately 15, renal cell carcinoma in 9 and head and neck cancer in 9. A male proportion of approximately 83% and a mean age of 60 years, ranging from 23 to 79, were recorded for the dose-escalation cohort. Patients were allowed to have had prior anti-PD-1, anti-PD-L1 or anti-CTLA-4 therapy, and more than 35% of the dose-escalation patients had been treated with checkpoint inhibitors. Partial responses were achieved by three dose-escalation patients, of whom one had hepatocellular carcinoma and two had cutaneous melanoma. Peripheral TCRbeta sequencing was intended to test whether TCR sequence diversity was altered and clonal T-cell expansion was caused by ivuxolimab. The monotherapy dose-escalation portion (N ≈ 57 patients) of the phase I ivuxolimab trial is reported in the paper. On the study overall, not on this receptor specifically: Antigen specificity was not determined for the clonally expanded peripheral T cells. Low levels of normalized T-cell clonal expansion were also seen in some patients who did not respond. At doses from 0.1 to 3.0 mg/kg, clonal expansion was seen in both CD4+ and CD8+ blood T cells between baseline and week 6. Partial responders in the 0.1-3.0 mg/kg groups had among the lowest normalized peripheral clonal expansion, especially among CD8+ T cells. After ivuxolimab, expanded clones were on average more numerous among CD8+ T cells than among CD4+ T cells.

The trial excluded patients who had a history of autoimmune disease or were on systemic immunosuppression. Peripheral blood for TCR sequencing was drawn from every dose cohort at baseline, at cycle 4 day 1 and at cycle 7 day 1. The samples were taken from a phase I, first-in-human, multicenter, open-label dose-escalation trial of ivuxolimab. Adults with locally advanced or metastatic melanoma, renal cell carcinoma, hepatocellular carcinoma or head and neck squamous cell carcinoma were enrolled in the trial. Before TCR sequencing, CD4+ and CD8+ T cells were separately sorted from peripheral blood. This clone was seen a single time. Its antigen remains unidentified. No qualities accompany the bases; no much larger clone lies one base away. Genomic DNA was isolated from the sorted cells so that the TCRbeta CDR3 region could be sequenced. The immunoSEQ Assay was used for sequencing of TCRbeta CDR3 regions. Drawn from immuneACCESS, this table holds only the in-frame rearrangements with V and J called that TCRdb kept. Clones are partly lost; checked studies trace under half to an unresolved V gene and leave the rest unexplained. Counted in this sample were 65,000 to 85,000 clones; 80% to 95% of them appeared once. The top ten hold around 0.64% of the sample.

V gives up 5 bases and J gives up 6 bases, and the segment between their germline ends measures 8 bases. In the germline V gene, CDR1 corresponds to MNHNS and CDR2 to SASEGT. Reading from cysteine to phenylalanine, the CDR3 counts 12 amino acids. Just CDR3 DNA is preserved here, 36 bases in frame from base 1. The starting material was CD4+ or CD8+ T cells sorted from blood, obtained in a trial of the OX40 agonist ivuxolimab. The V and J genes are TRBV6-1 and TRBJ2-4; the D gene is unclear. This TCR derives from an adult with an advanced solid tumor such as melanoma, head and neck, liver or kidney cancer. The DNA is TGTGCCAGCAGTTCCAGGAGAAACATTCAGTACTTC. This sequence encodes CASSSRRNIQYF.